These 22 T cell receptor beta chains were sequenced from one sample in a study of response to subunit inactivated influenza vaccine. TCRdb used MiXCR to reprocess the RT-PCR reads, holding one entry per CDR3 protein. The table lists around 580,000 distinct CDR3 sequences, around 13% of them singletons, with around 10% in the top ten. The sample here was PBMCs from blood, taken about 12 days after vaccination. The receptors stem from a man over 45 who received an inactivated influenza vaccine.

The sample holds many counts of this clonotype. The chain carries TRBV28 and TRBJ2-1, with D possibly being TRBD2 (5 bases). The V gene lost 6 bases and the J gene lost 0 bases, with 12 bases spanning the gap. The CDR3 covers 15 residues. From germline, CDR1 is MDHEN and CDR2 SYDVKM. CDR3 nucleotide sequence: TGTGCCAGCAGGGCGGGCGGGCCCTCCTACAATGAGCAGTTCTTC. It codes for CASRAGGPSYNEQFF.

This clonotype was detected a few times. The rearrangement links TRBV2 to TRBJ1-5, with D hard to call. The V gene lost 7 bases and the J gene lost 8 bases, with 12 bases spanning the gap. This CDR3 contains 12 residues. CDR1 and CDR2 (germline): SNHLY, FYNNEI. CDR3 amino acids: CASNYWVEPQHF. The CDR3 nucleotides read TGTGCCAGCAATTATTGGGTAGAGCCCCAGCATTTT.

V gene TRBV18 combines with J gene TRBJ1-1, with D possibly TRBD1 on 5 matching bases. CDR1 and CDR2 from the germline V gene are KGHSH and LQKENI. The CDR3 loop spans 16 amino acids. Trimming took off 2 bases at V and 3 bases at J, with 16 bases between the two ends. CDR3 nucleotides: TGTGCCAGCTCACCATGGGGGGGACGAGGGGACACTGAAGCTTTCTTT. It encodes CASSPWGGRGDTEAFF. The full variable domain, completed using reference TRBV18 and TRBJ1-1, is NAGVMQNPRHLVRRRGQEARLRCSPMKGHSHVYWYRQLPEEGLKFMVYLQKENIIDESGMPKERFSAEFPKEGPSILRIQQVVRGDSAAYFCASSPWGGRGDTEAFFGQGTRLTVV.

There are a few counts of this clonotype. This chain uses TRBV6-2 or TRBV6-3 with TRBJ2-7; TRBD1 aligns across 8 bases. Germline loops: CDR1 MNHEY, CDR2 SVGEGT. V was pared by 5 bases and J by 2 bases, with 5 bases of the junction left unmatched. The CDR3 spans 14 residues. The CDR3 spells CASSQGARTYEQYF. For the CDR3, the DNA is TGTGCCAGCAGTCAGGGGGCCCGCACCTACGAGCAGTACTTC.

The sample holds a few counts of this clonotype. V and J are TRBV20-1 and TRBJ2-7, with 10 nucleotides matching TRBD1. Germline trimming cut 0 bases from V and 2 bases from J; bases unmatched to any gene: 4. The CDR3 is 15 residues long. Germline values: CDR1 DFQATT, CDR2 SNEGSKA (reference sequence). The CDR3 region is CSARDRDRGPYEQYF. DNA for the CDR3: TGCAGTGCTAGAGACCGGGACAGGGGACCCTACGAGCAGTACTTC.

This clonotype has more than one count but fewer than ten. This sequence joins TRBV2 and TRBJ2-1; unclear D gene. Germline lookup yields CDR1 SNHLY and CDR2 FYNNEI. The V and J ends lost 4 bases and 6 bases respectively, with 13 bases between them. The CDR3 is made up of 14 amino acids. The CDR3 DNA reads as TGTGCCAGCAGTGGTAGCAGGTGGATCAATGAGCAGTTCTTC. Protein: CASSGSRWINEQFF.

V gene TRBV19 combines with J gene TRBJ2-7; TRBD2 is a possible D gene (6 bases). The germline V gene has CDR1 LNHDA and CDR2 SQIVND (reference sequence). The length of the CDR3 is 13 residues. The germline V and J ends were trimmed by 6 bases and 6 bases, with 15 bases remaining between them. The CDR3 loop reads CASSGSTRGEQYF. The CDR3 DNA sequence: TGTGCCAGTAGCGGGAGTACCCGAGGCGAGCAGTACTTC.

This clonotype was recorded a few times. The genes are TRBV7-2 and TRBJ2-7; 7 bases are shared with TRBD1. This CDR3 contains 16 residues. Trimming cost V 6 bases and J 3 bases; bases outside gene matches: 14. Germline V gene sequence: CDR1 SGHTA, CDR2 FQGNSA. The CDR3 reads CASSSMDRQGSYEQYF. For the CDR3, the DNA is TGTGCCAGCAGTTCCATGGACCGACAGGGAAGCTACGAGCAGTACTTC.

This clonotype came up many times. The chain is built from TRBV7-9 and TRBJ2-1; possible D gene TRBD1, 5 bases. Germline V CDR1 and CDR2: SEHNR, FQNEAQ (reference sequence). The V and J ends lost 6 bases and 0 bases respectively, with 12 bases between them. CDR3 size: 15 residues. The DNA for the CDR3 is TGTGCCAGCAGTTCGACAGCGAGCTCCTACAATGAGCAGTTCTTC. It translates to CASSSTASSYNEQFF.

The chain combines TRBV12-3 or TRBV12-4 with TRBJ2-5, with 7 nucleotides matching TRBD2. V lost 6 bases to trimming and J lost 2 bases; unmatched junction nucleotides: 9. This CDR3 has 15 residues. CDR3 region: CASSHRDYLQETQYF. For the CDR3, the DNA is TGTGCCAGCAGCCACCGGGACTACTTACAAGAGACCCAGTACTTC.

In this sample, this clonotype turned up a few times. The V and J genes are TRBV4-1 and TRBJ2-7; D is unresolved. Germline V lookup: CDR1 MGHRA, CDR2 YSYEKL. With 3 bases removed from V and 7 bases from J, the gap between germline ends came to 13 bases. This CDR3 comprises 13 residues. The CDR3 coding sequence is TGCGCCAGCAGCCACGTTGGACGGAAGGAGCAGTACTTC. This codes for CASSHVGRKEQYF.

J is TRBJ2-7 and V is TRBV12-3 or TRBV12-4; TRBD1 agrees at 10 bases. The CDR3 has 15 residues. V was clipped by 5 bases and J by 2 bases; unmatched bases: 6. CDR3 protein: CASSITGTGAYEQYF. In DNA, the CDR3 is TGTGCCAGCAGTATCACCGGGACAGGGGCCTACGAGCAGTACTTC.

This clonotype turned up a few times. The chain has TRBV7-2 and TRBJ1-1; 7 nucleotides line up with TRBD1. The CDR3 extends over 17 amino acids. Germline loops: CDR1 SGHTA, CDR2 FQGNSA. J lost 3 bases, V lost 1 base, and 11 bases had no gene match. The CDR3 here is CASSLVWGGGRDTEAFF. The CDR3 nucleotides read TGTGCCAGCAGCTTAGTATGGGGAGGGGGCCGTGACACTGAAGCTTTCTTT.

The chain couples TRBV5-1 to TRBJ2-1; TRBD1 matches 11 bases. The CDR3 spans 17 residues. Germline CDR1 and CDR2: SGHRS and YFSETQ. The V segment lost 4 bases and the J segment 4 bases; nucleotides outside the gene matches: 10. The CDR3 bases are TGCGCCAGCAGCCCCGGCGGGACAGGGGGAATTTACAATGAGCAGTTCTTC. Translation: CASSPGGTGGIYNEQFF.

This clonotype turned up a few times. This sequence joins TRBV7-9 and TRBJ2-7, with 12 bases lining up with TRBD2. The V gene's germline CDR1 is SEHNR and CDR2 FQNEAQ (reference sequence). V dropped 5 bases and J dropped 4; count of bases not matched to a gene: 12. The CDR3 consists of 17 residues. In nucleotides, the CDR3 is TGTGCCAGCAGCCGCCCGTTGACTAGCGGGGGTCAGTACGAGCAGTACTTC. It translates to CASSRPLTSGGQYEQYF.

J is TRBJ2-1 and V is TRBV4-1, with a tentative D call TRBD2 (5 bases). Trimming shortened V by 5 bases and J by 4 bases, and 12 bases separated the two germline ends. This CDR3 contains 14 residues. Looked up from germline, CDR1 is MGHRA and CDR2 is YSYEKL. The CDR3 DNA is TGCGCCAGCAGCTTCCAGGAGGCATACAATGAGCAGTTCTTC. Translating it yields CASSFQEAYNEQFF.

This clonotype was found many times. The J gene is TRBJ2-3, the V gene TRBV6-2 or TRBV6-3; 7 bases align to TRBD1. Losses at the gene ends were 6 bases for V and 0 bases for J; bases not matched to a gene: 9. Germline V gene lookup returns CDR1 MNHEY and CDR2 SVGEGT. CDR3 length: 16 amino acids. The CDR3 spells CASRLEQGISTDTQYF. CDR3 coding DNA: TGTGCCAGCAGACTGGAACAGGGGATTAGCACAGATACGCAGTATTTT.

This clonotype showed up many times. The rearrangement joins TRBV28 to TRBJ1-1; D is unclear. V was trimmed by 8 bases and J by 0 bases, leaving 10 bases between them. The CDR3 has 13 amino acids. Germline values: CDR1 MDHEN, CDR2 SYDVKM. The CDR3 here is CASGTVLNTEAFF. The CDR3 nucleotides read TGTGCCAGCGGTACAGTTTTGAACACTGAAGCTTTCTTT. The whole variable domain, remainder taken from reference TRBV28 and TRBJ1-1, is DVKVTQSSRYLVKRTGEKVFLECVQDMDHENMFWYRQDPGLGLRLIYFSYDVKMKEKGDIPEGYSVSREKKERFSLILESASTNQTSMYLCASGTVLNTEAFFGQGTRLTVV.

The chain combines TRBV6-4 with TRBJ2-2; perhaps TRBD1 as D (5 bases). Per the germline V gene, CDR1 is MRHNA and CDR2 is SNTAGT. The ends were cut back, 4 bases at V and 6 bases at J, with 18 bases in the middle. This CDR3 is built from 16 residues. The CDR3 loop reads CASSVDGLQVAGELFF. CDR3 DNA sequence: TGTGCCAGCAGTGTAGACGGATTACAGGTTGCCGGGGAGCTGTTTTTT.

V is TRBV29-1 and J is TRBJ2-1; 9 nucleotides line up with TRBD1. The CDR3 runs to 13 residues. Germline V gene data show CDR1 as SQVTM and CDR2 as ANQGSEA. V lost 7 bases and J lost 7; bases outside the gene matches: 8. The CDR3 sequence is CSARTGEVNEQFF. The CDR3 region has the DNA TGCAGCGCAAGGACAGGGGAGGTGAATGAGCAGTTCTTC.

In this sample, this clonotype turned up many times. The V gene is TRBV20-1, the J gene TRBJ2-5; tentatively, D is TRBD1 (5 bases). The CDR3 has 12 residues. From germline, CDR1 is DFQATT and CDR2 SNEGSKA (reference sequence). V was shortened by 2 bases and J by 5 bases, with 9 bases between the two germline ends. CDR3 protein: CSARFRAETQYF. CDR3 DNA sequence: TGCAGTGCTAGATTCAGGGCTGAGACCCAGTACTTC.

This clonotype was counted only a few times. This chain joins TRBV6-2 or TRBV6-3 and TRBJ2-1, with D maybe TRBD2 (5 bases). CDR3 length equals 16 residues. Per the germline V gene, CDR1 is MNHEY and CDR2 is SVGEGT. Trimming pared 6 bases from V and 7 bases from J, leaving 22 bases between. The chain's CDR3 is CASSSTPGIALNEQFF. The CDR3 region has the DNA TGTGCCAGCAGCTCCACCCCGGGGATAGCCTTAAATGAGCAGTTCTTC.